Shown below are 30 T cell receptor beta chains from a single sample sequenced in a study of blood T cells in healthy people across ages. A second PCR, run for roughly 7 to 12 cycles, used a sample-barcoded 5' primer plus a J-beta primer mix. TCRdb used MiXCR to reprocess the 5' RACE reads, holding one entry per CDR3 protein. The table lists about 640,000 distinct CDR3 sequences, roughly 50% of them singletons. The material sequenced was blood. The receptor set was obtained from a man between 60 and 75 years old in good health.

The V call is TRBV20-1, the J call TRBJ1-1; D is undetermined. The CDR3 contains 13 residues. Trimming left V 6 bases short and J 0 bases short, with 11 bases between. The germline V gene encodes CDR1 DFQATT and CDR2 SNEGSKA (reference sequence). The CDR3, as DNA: TGCAGTGCCGCGACACAACTGAACACTGAAGCTTTCTTT. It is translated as CSAATQLNTEAFF.

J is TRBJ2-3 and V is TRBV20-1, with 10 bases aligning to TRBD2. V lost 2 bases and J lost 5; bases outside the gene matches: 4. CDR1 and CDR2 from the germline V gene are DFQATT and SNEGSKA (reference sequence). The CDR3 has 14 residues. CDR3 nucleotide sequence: TGCAGTGCTAGACTAGCGGGGGTACGAGATACGCAGTATTTT. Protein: CSARLAGVRDTQYF.

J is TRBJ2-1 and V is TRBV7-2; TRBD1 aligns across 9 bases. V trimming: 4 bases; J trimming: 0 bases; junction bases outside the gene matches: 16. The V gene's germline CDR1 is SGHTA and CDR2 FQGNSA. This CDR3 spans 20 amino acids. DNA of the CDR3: TGTGCCAGCAGCTACCCGGGACAGGGATATCGAGGTAGCTCCTACAATGAGCAGTTCTTC. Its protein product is CASSYPGQGYRGSSYNEQFF. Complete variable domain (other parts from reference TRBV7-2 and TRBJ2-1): GAGVSQSPSNKVTEKGKDVELRCDPISGHTALYWYRQSLGQGLEFLIYFQGNSAPDKSGLPSDRFSAERTGGSVSTLTIQRTQQEDSAVYLCASSYPGQGYRGSSYNEQFFGPGTRLTVL.

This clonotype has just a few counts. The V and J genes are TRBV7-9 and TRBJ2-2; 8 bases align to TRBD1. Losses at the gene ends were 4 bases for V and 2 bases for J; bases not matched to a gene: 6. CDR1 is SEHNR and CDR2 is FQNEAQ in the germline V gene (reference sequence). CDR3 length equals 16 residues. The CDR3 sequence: CASSSGTGTNTGELFF. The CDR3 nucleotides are TGTGCCAGCAGCTCCGGGACAGGAACCAACACCGGGGAGCTGTTTTTT.

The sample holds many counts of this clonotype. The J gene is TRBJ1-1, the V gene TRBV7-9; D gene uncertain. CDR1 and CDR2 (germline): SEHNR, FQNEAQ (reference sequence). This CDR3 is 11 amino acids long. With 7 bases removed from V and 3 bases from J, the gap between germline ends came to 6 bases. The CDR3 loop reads CASTSYTEAFF. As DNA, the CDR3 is TGTGCCAGCACCTCTTACACTGAAGCTTTCTTT.

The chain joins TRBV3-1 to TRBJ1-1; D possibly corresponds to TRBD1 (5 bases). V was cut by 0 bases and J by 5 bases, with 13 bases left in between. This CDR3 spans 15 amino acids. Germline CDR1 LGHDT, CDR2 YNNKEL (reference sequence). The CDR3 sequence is CASSQEVQGRTEAFF. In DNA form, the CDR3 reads TGTGCCAGCAGCCAAGAAGTCCAGGGAAGGACTGAAGCTTTCTTT.

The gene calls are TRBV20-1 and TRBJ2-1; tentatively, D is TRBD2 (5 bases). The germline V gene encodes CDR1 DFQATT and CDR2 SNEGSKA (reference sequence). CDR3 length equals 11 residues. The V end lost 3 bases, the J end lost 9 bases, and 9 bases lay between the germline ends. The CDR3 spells CSASSGSEQFF. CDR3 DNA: TGCAGTGCTAGTTCGGGGTCTGAGCAGTTCTTC.

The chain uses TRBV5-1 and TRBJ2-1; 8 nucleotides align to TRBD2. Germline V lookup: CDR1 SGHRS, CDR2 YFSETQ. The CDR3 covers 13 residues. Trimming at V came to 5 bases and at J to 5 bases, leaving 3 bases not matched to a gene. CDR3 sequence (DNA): TGCGCCAGCAGTACGGGACTAGACAATGAGCAGTTCTTC. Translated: CASSTGLDNEQFF.

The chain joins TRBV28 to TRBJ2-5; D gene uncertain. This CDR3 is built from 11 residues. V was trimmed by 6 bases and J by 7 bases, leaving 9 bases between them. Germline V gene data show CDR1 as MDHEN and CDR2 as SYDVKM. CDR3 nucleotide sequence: TGTGCCAGCAGCCCCAAGGGGACCCAGTACTTC. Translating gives CASSPKGTQYF.

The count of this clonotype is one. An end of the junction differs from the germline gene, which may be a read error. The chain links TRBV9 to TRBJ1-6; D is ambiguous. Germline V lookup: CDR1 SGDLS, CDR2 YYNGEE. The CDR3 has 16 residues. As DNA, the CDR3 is TGTGCCGGCAGCCCACGGTACAGTACCCAGATTTCACCCCTCCACTTT. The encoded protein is CAGSPRYSTQISPLHF.

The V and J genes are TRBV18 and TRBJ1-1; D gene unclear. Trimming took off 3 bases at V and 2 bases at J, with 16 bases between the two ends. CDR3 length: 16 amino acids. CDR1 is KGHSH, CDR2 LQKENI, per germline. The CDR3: CASSPPPKSQNTEAFF. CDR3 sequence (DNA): TGTGCCAGCTCACCGCCCCCCAAGTCCCAAAACACTGAAGCTTTCTTT.

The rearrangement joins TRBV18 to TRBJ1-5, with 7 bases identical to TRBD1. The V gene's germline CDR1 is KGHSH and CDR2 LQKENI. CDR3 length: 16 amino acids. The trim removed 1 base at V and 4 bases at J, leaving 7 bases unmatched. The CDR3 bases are TGTGCCAGCTCACCACAGGGGGCCGGACTAAATCAGCCCCAGCATTTT. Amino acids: CASSPQGAGLNQPQHF. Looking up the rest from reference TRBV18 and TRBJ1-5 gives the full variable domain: NAGVMQNPRHLVRRRGQEARLRCSPMKGHSHVYWYRQLPEEGLKFMVYLQKENIIDESGMPKERFSAEFPKEGPSILRIQQVVRGDSAAYFCASSPQGAGLNQPQHFGDGTRLSIL.

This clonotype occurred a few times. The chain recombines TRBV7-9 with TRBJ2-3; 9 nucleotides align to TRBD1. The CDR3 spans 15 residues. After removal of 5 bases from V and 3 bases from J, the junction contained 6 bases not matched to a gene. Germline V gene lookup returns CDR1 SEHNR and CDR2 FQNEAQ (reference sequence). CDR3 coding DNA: TGTGCCAGCAGCGTTGGGACAGGGATAACAGATACGCAGTATTTT. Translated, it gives CASSVGTGITDTQYF.

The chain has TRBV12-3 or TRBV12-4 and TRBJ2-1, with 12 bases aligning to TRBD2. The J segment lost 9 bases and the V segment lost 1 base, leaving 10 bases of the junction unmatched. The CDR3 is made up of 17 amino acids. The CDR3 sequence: CASSLGWLAGGPGEQFF. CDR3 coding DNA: TGTGCCAGCAGTTTAGGGTGGCTAGCGGGGGGGCCGGGTGAGCAGTTCTTC.

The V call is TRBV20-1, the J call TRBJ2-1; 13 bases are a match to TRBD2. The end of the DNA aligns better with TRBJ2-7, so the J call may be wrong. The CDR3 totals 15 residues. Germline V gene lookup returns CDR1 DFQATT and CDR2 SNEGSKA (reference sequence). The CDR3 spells CSARHGTSGEGEQYF. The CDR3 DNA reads TGCAGTGCTAGGCACGGGACTAGCGGGGAGGGTGAGCAGTACTTC.

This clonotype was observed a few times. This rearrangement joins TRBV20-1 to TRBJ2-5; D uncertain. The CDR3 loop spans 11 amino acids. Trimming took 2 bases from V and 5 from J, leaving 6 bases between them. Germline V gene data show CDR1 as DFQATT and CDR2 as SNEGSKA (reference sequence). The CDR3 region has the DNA TGCAGTGCTAGATCTGTGGAGACCCAGTACTTC. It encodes CSARSVETQYF.

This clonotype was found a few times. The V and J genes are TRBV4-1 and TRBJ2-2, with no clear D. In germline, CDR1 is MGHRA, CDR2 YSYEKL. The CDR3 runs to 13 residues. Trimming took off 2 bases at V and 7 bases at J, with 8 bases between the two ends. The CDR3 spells CASSQWFGGELFF. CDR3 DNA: TGCGCCAGCAGCCAATGGTTCGGCGGGGAGCTGTTTTTT.

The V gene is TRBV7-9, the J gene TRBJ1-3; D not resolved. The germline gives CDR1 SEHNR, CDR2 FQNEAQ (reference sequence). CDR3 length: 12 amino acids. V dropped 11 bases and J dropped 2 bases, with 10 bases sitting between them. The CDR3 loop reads CALESTGNTIYF. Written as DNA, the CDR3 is TGTGCCCTCGAATCTACTGGAAACACCATATATTTT. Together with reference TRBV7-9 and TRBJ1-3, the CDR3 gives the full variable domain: DTGVSQNPRHKITKRGQNVTFRCDPISEHNRLYWYRQTLGQGPEFLTYFQNEAQLEKSRLLSDRFSAERPKGSFSTLEIQRTEQGDSAMYLCALESTGNTIYFGEGSWLTVV.

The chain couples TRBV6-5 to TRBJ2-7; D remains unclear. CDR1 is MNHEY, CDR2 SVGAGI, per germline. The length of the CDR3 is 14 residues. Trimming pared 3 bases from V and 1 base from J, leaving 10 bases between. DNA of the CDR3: TGTGCCAGCAGTTATAGGGTGACATCCTACGAGCAGTACTTC. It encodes CASSYRVTSYEQYF.

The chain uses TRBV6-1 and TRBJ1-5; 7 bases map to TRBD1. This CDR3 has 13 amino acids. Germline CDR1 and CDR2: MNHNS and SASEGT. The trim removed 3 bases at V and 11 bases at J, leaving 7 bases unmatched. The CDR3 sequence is CASSDFNRGAQHF. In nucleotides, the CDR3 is TGTGCCAGCAGTGATTTCAACAGGGGTGCCCAGCATTTT.

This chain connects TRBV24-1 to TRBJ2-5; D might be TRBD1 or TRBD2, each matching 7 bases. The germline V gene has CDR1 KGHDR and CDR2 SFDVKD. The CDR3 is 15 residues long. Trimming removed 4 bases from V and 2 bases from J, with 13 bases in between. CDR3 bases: TGTGCCACCAGTGACTTCCAGGGGGGGCAAGAGACCCAGTACTTC. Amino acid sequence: CATSDFQGGQETQYF.

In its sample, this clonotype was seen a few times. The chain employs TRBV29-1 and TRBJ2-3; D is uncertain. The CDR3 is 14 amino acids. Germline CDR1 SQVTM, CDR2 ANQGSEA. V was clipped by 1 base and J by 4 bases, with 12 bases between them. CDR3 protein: CSVEVPFPSDTQYF. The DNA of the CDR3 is TGCAGCGTTGAAGTCCCCTTTCCGTCAGATACGCAGTATTTT.

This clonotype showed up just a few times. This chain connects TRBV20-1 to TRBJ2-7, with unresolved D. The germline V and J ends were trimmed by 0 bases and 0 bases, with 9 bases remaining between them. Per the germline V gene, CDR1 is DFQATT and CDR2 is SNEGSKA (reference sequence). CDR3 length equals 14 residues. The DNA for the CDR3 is TGCAGTGCTAGAGAGGTAGCCCTCTCCTACGAGCAGTACTTC. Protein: CSAREVALSYEQYF.

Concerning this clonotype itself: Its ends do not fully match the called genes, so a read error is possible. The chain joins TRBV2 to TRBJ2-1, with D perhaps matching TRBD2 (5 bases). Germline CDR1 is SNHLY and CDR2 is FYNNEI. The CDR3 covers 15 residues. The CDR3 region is CAGSAETPKDSEQFF. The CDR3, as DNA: TGTGCCGGCAGTGCAGAGACCCCTAAGGACTCGGAGCAGTTCTTC.

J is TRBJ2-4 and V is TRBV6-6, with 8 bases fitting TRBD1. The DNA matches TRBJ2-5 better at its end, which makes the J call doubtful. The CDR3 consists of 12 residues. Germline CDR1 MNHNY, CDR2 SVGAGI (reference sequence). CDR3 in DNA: TGTGCCAGCATGACAGGGGTCGAGACCCAGTACTTC. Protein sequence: CASMTGVETQYF.

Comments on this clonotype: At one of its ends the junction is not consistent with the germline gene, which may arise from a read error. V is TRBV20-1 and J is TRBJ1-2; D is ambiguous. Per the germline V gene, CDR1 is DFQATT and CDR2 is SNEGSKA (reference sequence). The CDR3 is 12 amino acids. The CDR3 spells CRASEVLYGYTF. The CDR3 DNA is TGCAGGGCTAGCGAGGTCCTCTATGGCTACACCTTC.

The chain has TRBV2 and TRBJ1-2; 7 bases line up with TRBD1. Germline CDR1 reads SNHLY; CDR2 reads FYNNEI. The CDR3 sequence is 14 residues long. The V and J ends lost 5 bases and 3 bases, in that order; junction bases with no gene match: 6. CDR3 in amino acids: CASSWTGIDYGYTF. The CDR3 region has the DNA TGTGCCAGCAGTTGGACAGGAATCGACTATGGCTACACCTTC.

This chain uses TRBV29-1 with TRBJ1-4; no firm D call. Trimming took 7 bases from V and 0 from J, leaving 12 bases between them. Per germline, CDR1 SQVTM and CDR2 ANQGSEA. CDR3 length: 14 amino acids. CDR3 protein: CSAAVVATNEKLFF. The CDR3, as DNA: TGCAGCGCCGCAGTGGTAGCAACTAATGAAAAACTGTTTTTT.

The CDR3 region is CSARDPAGNQPQHF. The CDR3 DNA is TGCAGTGCTAGAGATCCGGCAGGGAATCAGCCCCAGCATTTT. The chain combines TRBV20-1 with TRBJ1-5, with D maybe TRBD1 (5 bases). CDR1 is DFQATT and CDR2 is SNEGSKA in the germline V gene (reference sequence). CDR3 length: 14 residues. The germline V and J ends were trimmed by 0 bases and 4 bases, with 10 bases remaining between them.

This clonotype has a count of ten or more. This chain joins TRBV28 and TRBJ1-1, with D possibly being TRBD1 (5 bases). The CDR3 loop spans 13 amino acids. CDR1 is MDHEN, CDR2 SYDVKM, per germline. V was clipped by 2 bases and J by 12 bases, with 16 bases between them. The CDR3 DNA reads TGTGCCAGCAGTTTACTTCACAGGCATGACCCTTTCTTT. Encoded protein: CASSLLHRHDPFF.